This T cell receptor (beta chain) stems from a study of blood T cell repertoires in COVID-19. Study-level background: The United States, Italy and Spain provided the acute and convalescent COVID-19 samples. Sources were T cells, B-cell-depleted T cells, or PBMCs; the material itself was cDNA or gDNA.

The Seattle site enrolled patients during active infection and followed them longitudinally. Under the authors' procedure: Reference gene primer amplification in the assay estimated nucleated cell counts. The protocol was immunoSEQ multiplex PCR, while the TCRdb copy is restricted to in-frame clones and leaves out a portion. That table furnishes V, J and clone size, whereas the DNA furnished D and trimming. The data show 300,000 to 400,000 clones, more than 80% seen once. The V gene lost 5 bases and the J gene lost 0 bases, with 16 bases spanning the gap. CDR1 is MNHEY, CDR2 SVGEGT, per germline. The CDR3 runs 16 residues.

The V and J genes are TRBV6-2 or TRBV6-3 and TRBJ2-5, with D hard to call. The sample consisted of peripheral blood. The sequence derives from a woman younger than 45 with COVID-19, enrolled during active disease. This CDR3 is CASSLSIAANQETQYF. The CDR3 DNA follows: TGTGCCAGCAGTCTCTCAATAGCCGCAAACCAAGAGACCCAGTACTTC.